Shown below are 12 T cell receptor beta chains from a single sample sequenced in a study of CD8 T cells in Susac syndrome. About 0.45 to 1 ug RNA was reverse transcribed with random hexamers. From the immunoSEQ multiplex PCR reads, TCRdb called clonotypes with MiXCR, one entry per CDR3 protein. Altogether 150,000 to 200,000 distinct CDR3 sequences are present, just under 95% being singletons, with the ten largest covering around 0.13%. Sequencing was done on a sample of CD4+ T cells from PBMCs. These TCRs come from a human donor in good health.

The chain carries TRBV19 and TRBJ1-2; the D is unclear. CDR1 is LNHDA, CDR2 SQIVND, per germline (reference sequence). Trimming removed 0 bases at V and 8 bases at J, with 13 bases between. This CDR3 contains 14 residues. The CDR3 coding sequence is TGTGCCAGTAGTATAGACCCCGACTGGGGAGGCTACACCTTC. Its translation: CASSIDPDWGGYTF.

This rearrangement joins TRBV5-1 to TRBJ1-5, with a weak D call TRBD1 (6 bases). Germline V gives CDR1 SGHRS, CDR2 YFSETQ. This CDR3 is built from 13 residues. With 7 bases removed from V and 3 bases from J, the gap between germline ends came to 11 bases. As DNA, the CDR3 is TGCGCCAGCCGGGGGCTTGACAATCAGCCCCAGCATTTT. Amino acids: CASRGLDNQPQHF. The variable domain in full, with the rest retrieved from reference TRBV5-1 and TRBJ1-5, is KAGVTQTPRYLIKTRGQQVTLSCSPISGHRSVSWYQQTPGQGLQFLFEYFSETQRNKGNFPGRFSGRQFSNSRSEMNVSTLELGDSALYLCASRGLDNQPQHFGDGTRLSIL.

The chain employs TRBV5-1 and TRBJ2-1; the D gene is possibly TRBD2 (6 bases). The germline V and J ends were trimmed by 0 bases and 1 base, with 8 bases remaining between them. Germline loops: CDR1 SGHRS, CDR2 YFSETQ. This CDR3 spans 15 amino acids. In DNA form, the CDR3 reads TGCGCCAGCAGCTTGGGGGGGGATTCCTACAATGAGCAGTTCTTC. Its translation: CASSLGGDSYNEQFF.

The V call is TRBV6-5, the J call TRBJ1-2, with 9 bases aligning to TRBD1. The CDR3 totals 14 residues. Germline assignment: CDR1 MNHEY and CDR2 SVGAGI. Germline trimming cut 6 bases from V and 5 bases from J; bases unmatched to any gene: 7. The CDR3 spells CASSRDRVGYGYTF. For the CDR3, the DNA is TGTGCCAGCAGCCGGGACAGGGTTGGATATGGCTACACCTTC.

The rearrangement uses TRBV10-3 and TRBJ2-1; 11 bases map to TRBD2. Germline loops: CDR1 ENHRY, CDR2 SYGVKD. The V and J ends lost 6 bases and 4 bases, in that order; junction bases with no gene match: 5. The CDR3 loop spans 15 amino acids. The CDR3 sequence: CAIRLAGAVYNEQFF. CDR3 nucleotide sequence: TGTGCCATCAGACTAGCGGGGGCGGTGTACAATGAGCAGTTCTTC.

The chain couples TRBV12-3 or TRBV12-4 to TRBJ1-6; 12 nucleotides agree with TRBD1. V lost 3 bases, J lost 10 bases, and 7 bases stayed unmatched. The CDR3 is 16 residues long. CDR3 amino acids: CASSLGQGARVSPLHF. CDR3 nucleotide sequence: TGTGCCAGCAGTTTGGGACAGGGGGCGCGGGTCTCACCCCTCCACTTT.

The CDR3 region has the DNA TGTGCCACCAGCAGAGTGGACGGGGGAAACACCATATATTTT. Protein sequence: CATSRVDGGNTIYF. The gene calls are TRBV15 and TRBJ1-3; D unresolved. Trimming took off 1 base at V and 4 bases at J, with 8 bases between the two ends. The germline gives CDR1 LNHNV, CDR2 YYDKDF (reference sequence). This CDR3 is 14 amino acids long.

Only one count was recorded for this clonotype. This sequence joins TRBV20-1 and TRBJ2-7, with D unclear. The V gene lost 5 bases and the J gene lost 3 bases, with 8 bases spanning the gap. The germline V gene has CDR1 DFQATT and CDR2 SNEGSKA (reference sequence). The CDR3 covers 11 residues. The CDR3 spells CSAVQIYEQYF. CDR3 coding DNA: TGCAGTGCTGTTCAGATCTACGAGCAGTACTTC.

The chain joins TRBV6-6 to TRBJ1-2; the match to TRBD1 covers 8 bases. Germline CDR1 is MNHNY and CDR2 is SVGAGI (reference sequence). J was trimmed by 4 bases and V by 2 bases; bases with no gene match: 6. The CDR3 has 15 residues. The CDR3 sequence is CASSYAMTGVYGYTF. CDR3 coding DNA: TGTGCCAGCAGTTACGCAATGACAGGGGTCTATGGCTACACCTTC.

This rearrangement joins TRBV7-2 to TRBJ2-7; D gene uncertain. V was pared by 2 bases and J by 0 bases, with 5 bases between. The length of the CDR3 is 13 residues. CDR1 and CDR2 from the germline V gene are SGHTA and FQGNSA. This chain's CDR3 is CASSLSDSYEQYF. The DNA of the CDR3 is TGTGCCAGCAGCTTATCGGACTCCTACGAGCAGTACTTC.

The rearrangement uses TRBV7-8 and TRBJ2-2; no firm D call. The CDR3 covers 11 residues. Trimming cost V 3 bases and J 8 bases, with 4 bases left between them. Per germline, CDR1 SGHVS and CDR2 FQNEAQ. This chain's CDR3 is CASSFVGELFF. CDR3 DNA sequence: TGTGCCAGCAGCTTTGTAGGGGAGCTGTTTTTT.

The chain employs TRBV5-6 and TRBJ1-5; D may be TRBD1 (5 bases). V shed 0 bases and J shed 6 bases, with 7 bases lying between them. This CDR3 comprises 13 residues. Germline V gene data show CDR1 as SGHDT and CDR2 as YYEEEE. The CDR3 DNA reads as TGTGCCAGCAGCTTGGGGGGGGTTCAGCCCCAGCATTTT. It translates to CASSLGGVQPQHF.